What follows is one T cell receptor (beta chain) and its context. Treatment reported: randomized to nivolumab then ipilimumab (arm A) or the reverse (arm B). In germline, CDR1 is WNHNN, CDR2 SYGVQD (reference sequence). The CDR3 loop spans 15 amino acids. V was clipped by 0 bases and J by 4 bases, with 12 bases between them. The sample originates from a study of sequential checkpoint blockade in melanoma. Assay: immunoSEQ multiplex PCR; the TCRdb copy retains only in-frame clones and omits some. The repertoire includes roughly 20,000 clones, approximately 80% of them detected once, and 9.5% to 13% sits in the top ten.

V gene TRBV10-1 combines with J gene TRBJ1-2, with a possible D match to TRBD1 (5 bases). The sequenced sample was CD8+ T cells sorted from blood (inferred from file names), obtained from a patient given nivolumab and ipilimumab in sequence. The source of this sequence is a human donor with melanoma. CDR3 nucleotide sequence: TGCGCCAGCAGTGAGTCCCGGGAGGGGCTCTATGGCTACACCTTC. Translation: CASSESREGLYGYTF.